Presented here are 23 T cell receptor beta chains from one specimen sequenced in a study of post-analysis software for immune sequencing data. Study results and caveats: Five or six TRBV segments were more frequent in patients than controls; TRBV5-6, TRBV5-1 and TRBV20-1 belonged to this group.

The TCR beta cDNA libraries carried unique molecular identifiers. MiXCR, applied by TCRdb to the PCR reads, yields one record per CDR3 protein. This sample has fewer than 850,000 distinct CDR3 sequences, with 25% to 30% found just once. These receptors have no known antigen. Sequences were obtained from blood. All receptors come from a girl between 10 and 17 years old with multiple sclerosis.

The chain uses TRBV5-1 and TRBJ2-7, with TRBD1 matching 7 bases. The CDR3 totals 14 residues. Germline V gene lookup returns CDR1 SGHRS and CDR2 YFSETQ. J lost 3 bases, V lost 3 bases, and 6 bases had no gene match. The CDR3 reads CASSWGTDLYEQYF. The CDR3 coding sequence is TGCGCCAGCAGCTGGGGGACAGACCTCTACGAGCAGTACTTC. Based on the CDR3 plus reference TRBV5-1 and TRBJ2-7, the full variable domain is KAGVTQTPRYLIKTRGQQVTLSCSPISGHRSVSWYQQTPGQGLQFLFEYFSETQRNKGNFPGRFSGRQFSNSRSEMNVSTLELGDSALYLCASSWGTDLYEQYFGPGTRLTVT.

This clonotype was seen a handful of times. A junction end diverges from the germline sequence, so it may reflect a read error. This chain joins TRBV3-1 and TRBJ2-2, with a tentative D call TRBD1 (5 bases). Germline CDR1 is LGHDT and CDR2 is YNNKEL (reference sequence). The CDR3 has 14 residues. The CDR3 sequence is CASRQDRYTGELFF. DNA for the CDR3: TGTGCCAGCAGACAAGACAGATACACCGGGGAGCTGTTTTTT.

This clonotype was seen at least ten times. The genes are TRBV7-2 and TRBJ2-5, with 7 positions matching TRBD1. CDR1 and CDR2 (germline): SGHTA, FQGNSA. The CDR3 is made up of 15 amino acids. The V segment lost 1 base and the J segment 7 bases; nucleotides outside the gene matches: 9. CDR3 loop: CASSLDGGRGRTQYF. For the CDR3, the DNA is TGTGCCAGCAGCTTAGATGGGGGCAGGGGGAGGACCCAGTACTTC.

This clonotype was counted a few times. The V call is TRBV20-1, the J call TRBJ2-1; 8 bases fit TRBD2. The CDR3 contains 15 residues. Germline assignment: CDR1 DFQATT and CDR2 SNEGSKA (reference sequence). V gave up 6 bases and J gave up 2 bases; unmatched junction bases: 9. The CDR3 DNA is TGCAGTGCCGTTCCGGGGGGGGGCGCCTACAATGAGCAGTTCTTC. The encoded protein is CSAVPGGGAYNEQFF.

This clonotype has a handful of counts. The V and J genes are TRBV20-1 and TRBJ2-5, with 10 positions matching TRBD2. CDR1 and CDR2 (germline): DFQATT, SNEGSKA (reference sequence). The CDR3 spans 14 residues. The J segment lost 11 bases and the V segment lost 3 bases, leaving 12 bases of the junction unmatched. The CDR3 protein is CSARGLAIYNEQYF. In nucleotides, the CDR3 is TGCAGTGCTAGGGGACTAGCGATCTACAATGAGCAGTACTTC.

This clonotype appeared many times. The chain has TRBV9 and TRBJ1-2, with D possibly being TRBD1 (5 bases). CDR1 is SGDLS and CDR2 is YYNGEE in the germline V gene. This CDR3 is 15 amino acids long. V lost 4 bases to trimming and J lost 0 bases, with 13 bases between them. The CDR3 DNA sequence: TGTGCCAGCAGCACCGGGACGGGAGCTAACTATGGCTACACCTTC. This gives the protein CASSTGTGANYGYTF.

The CDR3 sequence: CSARRATDGTPYEQYF. The CDR3 region has the DNA TGCAGTGCTAGACGCGCCACGGACGGGACACCCTACGAGCAGTACTTC. The V call is TRBV20-1, the J call TRBJ2-5, with a weak D call TRBD1 (6 bases). The J call may be in error: the DNA end matches TRBJ2-7 better. This CDR3 has 16 amino acids. Germline V gene lookup returns CDR1 DFQATT and CDR2 SNEGSKA (reference sequence).

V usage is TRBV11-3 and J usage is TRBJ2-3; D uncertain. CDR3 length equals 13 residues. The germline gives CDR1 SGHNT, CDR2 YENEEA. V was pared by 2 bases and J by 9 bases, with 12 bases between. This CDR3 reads CASSLTSMSTQYF. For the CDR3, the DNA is TGTGCCAGCAGCTTAACATCGATGTCGACGCAGTATTTT. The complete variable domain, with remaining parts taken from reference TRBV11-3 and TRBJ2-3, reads EAGVVQSPRYKIIEKKQPVAFWCNPISGHNTLYWYLQNLGQGPELLIRYENEEAVDDSQLPKDRFSAERLKGVDSTLKIQPAELGDSAVYLCASSLTSMSTQYFGPGTRLTVL.

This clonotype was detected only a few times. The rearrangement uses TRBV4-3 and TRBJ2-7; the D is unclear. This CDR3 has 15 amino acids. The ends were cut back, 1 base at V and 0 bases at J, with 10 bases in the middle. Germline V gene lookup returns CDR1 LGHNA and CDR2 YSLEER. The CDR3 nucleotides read TGCGCCAGCAGCCAAGGATTTGGGGTCTCCTACGAGCAGTACTTC. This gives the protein CASSQGFGVSYEQYF.

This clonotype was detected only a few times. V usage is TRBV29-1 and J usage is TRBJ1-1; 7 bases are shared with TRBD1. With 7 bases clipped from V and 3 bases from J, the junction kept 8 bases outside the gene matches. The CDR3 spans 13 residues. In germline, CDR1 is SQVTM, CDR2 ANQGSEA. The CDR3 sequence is CSGIQGWDTEAFF. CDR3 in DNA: TGCAGCGGCATACAGGGGTGGGACACTGAAGCTTTCTTT.

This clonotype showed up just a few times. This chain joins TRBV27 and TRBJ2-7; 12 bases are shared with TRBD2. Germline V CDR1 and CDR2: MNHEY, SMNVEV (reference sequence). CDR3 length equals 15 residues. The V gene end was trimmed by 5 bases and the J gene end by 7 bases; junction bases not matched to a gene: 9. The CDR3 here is CASSPLTSGSREQYF. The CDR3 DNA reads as TGTGCCAGCAGTCCACTGACTAGCGGGAGCAGAGAGCAGTACTTC.

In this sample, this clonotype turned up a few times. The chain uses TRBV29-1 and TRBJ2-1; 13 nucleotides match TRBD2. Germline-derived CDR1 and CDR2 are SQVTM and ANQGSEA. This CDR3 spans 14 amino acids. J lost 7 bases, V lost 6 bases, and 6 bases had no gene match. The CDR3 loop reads CSVLAGGGANEQFF. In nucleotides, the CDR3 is TGCAGCGTACTAGCGGGAGGGGGTGCAAATGAGCAGTTCTTC.

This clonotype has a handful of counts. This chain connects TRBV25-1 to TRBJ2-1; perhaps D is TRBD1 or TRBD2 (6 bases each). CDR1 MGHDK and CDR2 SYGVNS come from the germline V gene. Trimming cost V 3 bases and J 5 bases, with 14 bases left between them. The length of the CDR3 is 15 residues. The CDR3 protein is CASSEGGVPNNEQFF. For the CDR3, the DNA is TGTGCCAGCAGTGAGGGGGGCGTCCCCAACAATGAGCAGTTCTTC.

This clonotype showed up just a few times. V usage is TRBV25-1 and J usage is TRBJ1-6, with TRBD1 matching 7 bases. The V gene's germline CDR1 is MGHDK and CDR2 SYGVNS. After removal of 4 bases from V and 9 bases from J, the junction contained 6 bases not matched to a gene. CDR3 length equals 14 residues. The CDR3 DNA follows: TGTGCCAGCAGTGGACAGGGCATAAGTTCACCCCTCCACTTT. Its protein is CASSGQGISSPLHF.

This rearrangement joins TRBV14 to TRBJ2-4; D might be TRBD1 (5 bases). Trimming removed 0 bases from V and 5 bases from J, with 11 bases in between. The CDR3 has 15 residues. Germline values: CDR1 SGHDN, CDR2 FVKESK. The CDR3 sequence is CASSQDRQSQNIQYF. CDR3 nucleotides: TGTGCCAGCAGCCAAGATCGACAGAGCCAAAACATTCAGTACTTC.

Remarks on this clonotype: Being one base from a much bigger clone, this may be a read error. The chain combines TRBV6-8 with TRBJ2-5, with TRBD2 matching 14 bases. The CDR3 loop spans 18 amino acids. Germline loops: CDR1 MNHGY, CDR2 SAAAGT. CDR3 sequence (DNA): TGTGCCAGCAGACCGGGACTAGCGGGAGACGGAATACGGGAGACCAAGTACTTC. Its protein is CASRPGLAGDGIRETKYF.

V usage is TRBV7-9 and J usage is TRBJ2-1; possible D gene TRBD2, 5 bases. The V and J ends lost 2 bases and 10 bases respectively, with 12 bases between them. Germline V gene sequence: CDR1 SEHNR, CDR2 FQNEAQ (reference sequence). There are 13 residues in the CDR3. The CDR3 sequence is CASSLSGVLEQFF. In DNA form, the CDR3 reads TGTGCCAGCAGCTTATCCGGGGTCCTCGAGCAGTTCTTC.

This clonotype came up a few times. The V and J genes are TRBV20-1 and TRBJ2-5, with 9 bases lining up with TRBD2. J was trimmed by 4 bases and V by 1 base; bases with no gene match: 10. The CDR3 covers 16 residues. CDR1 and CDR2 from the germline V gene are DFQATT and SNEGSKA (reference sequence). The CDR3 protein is CSARALRGRAAETQYF. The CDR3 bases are TGCAGTGCTAGAGCCCTTCGCGGGAGGGCCGCAGAGACCCAGTACTTC.

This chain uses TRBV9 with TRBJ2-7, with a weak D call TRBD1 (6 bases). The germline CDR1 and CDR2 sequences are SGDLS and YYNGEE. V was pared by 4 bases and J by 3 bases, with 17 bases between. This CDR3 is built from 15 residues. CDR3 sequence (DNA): TGTGCCAGCAGCCCTGGGGGCAGGCCTAACTACGAGCAGTACTTC. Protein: CASSPGGRPNYEQYF.

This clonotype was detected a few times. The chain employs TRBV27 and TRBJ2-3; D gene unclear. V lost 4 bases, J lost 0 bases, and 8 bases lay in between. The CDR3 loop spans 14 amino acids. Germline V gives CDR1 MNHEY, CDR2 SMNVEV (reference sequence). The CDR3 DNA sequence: TGTGCCAGCAGTTGGGCAGCTAGCACAGATACGCAGTATTTT. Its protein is CASSWAASTDTQYF.

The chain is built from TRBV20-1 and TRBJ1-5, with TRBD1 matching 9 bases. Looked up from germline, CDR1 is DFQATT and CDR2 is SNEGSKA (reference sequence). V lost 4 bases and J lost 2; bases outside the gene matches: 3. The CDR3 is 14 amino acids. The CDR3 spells CSANRDRGNQPQHF. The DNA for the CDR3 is TGCAGTGCTAACCGGGACAGGGGCAATCAGCCCCAGCATTTT.

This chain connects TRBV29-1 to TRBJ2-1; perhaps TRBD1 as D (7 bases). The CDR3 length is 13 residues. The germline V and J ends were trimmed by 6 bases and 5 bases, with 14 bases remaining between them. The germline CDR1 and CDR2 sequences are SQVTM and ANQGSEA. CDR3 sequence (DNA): TGCAGCGTGACTAGGACAGGAAACAATGAGCAGTTCTTC. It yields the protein CSVTRTGNNEQFF.

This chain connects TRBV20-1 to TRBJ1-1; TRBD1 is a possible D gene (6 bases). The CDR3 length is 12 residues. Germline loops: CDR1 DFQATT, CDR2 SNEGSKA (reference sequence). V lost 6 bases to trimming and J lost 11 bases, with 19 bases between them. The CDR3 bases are TGCAGTGCGCCAGGGGAGGCCCTGAGTGCTTTCTTT. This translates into CSAPGEALSAFF.